What follows are 8 T cell receptor beta chains derived from one specimen sequenced in a study of blood T cell repertoires in COVID-19. Profiled with immunoSEQ multiplex PCR; TCRdb holds only in-frame clones, not every one. This table has 70,000 to 95,000 clones, 85% appearing once. The sample taken for sequencing was peripheral blood. Receptor source: an elderly man with active or convalescent COVID-19.

The chain links TRBV6-2 or TRBV6-3 to TRBJ2-3; 8 nucleotides align to TRBD2. J gave up 3 bases and V 5 bases, and 7 bases lay outside the gene matches. Germline CDR1 reads MNHEY; CDR2 reads SVGEGT. This CDR3 spans 15 amino acids. The CDR3 nucleotides read TGTGCCAGCAGTATGAACGGGAGGGTGACAGATACGCAGTATTTT. This gives the protein CASSMNGRVTDTQYF.

The chain uses TRBV11-2 and TRBJ1-1; D gene ambiguous. The V and J ends lost 1 base and 1 base respectively, with 7 bases between them. CDR3 length: 14 amino acids. CDR1 is SGHAT and CDR2 is FQNNGV in the germline V gene. The CDR3 bases are TGTGCCAGCAGCTTAGGGCAGCGGAACACTGAAGCTTTCTTT. Translating it yields CASSLGQRNTEAFF.

The genes are TRBV21-1 and TRBJ1-4; the table calls TRBD1, which could not be checked here. TRBV21-1 represents a pseudogene. This CDR3 region has 14 residues. The CDR3 DNA sequence: TGTGCCAGCAGCAATAGGGGTGGCCCCTTAGGTCGTTTTTTT. Its translation: CASSNRGGPLGRFF.

This clone appeared once. The chain has TRBV5-8 and TRBJ1-2, with 7 bases fitting TRBD1. Germline CDR1 and CDR2: SGHTS and YDEGEE. The CDR3 runs to 14 residues. With 5 bases clipped from V and 5 bases from J, the junction kept 9 bases outside the gene matches. CDR3 nucleotide sequence: TGTGCCAGCAGACCCAGGGGGGCACGGTATGGCTACACCTTC. The encoded protein is CASRPRGARYGYTF.

This sequence joins TRBV6-5 and TRBJ1-1; D unresolved. Per germline, CDR1 MNHEY and CDR2 SVGAGI. Trimming took 8 bases from V and 3 from J, leaving 19 bases between them. This CDR3 has 15 amino acids. CDR3 DNA sequence: TGTGCCAGCTTAAGGAAGAGGGTCCTCCACACTGAAGCTTTCTTT. This codes for CASLRKRVLHTEAFF.

The J gene is TRBJ2-5, the V gene TRBV7-9; unclear D gene. The germline V gene encodes CDR1 SEHNR and CDR2 FQNEAQ (reference sequence). The CDR3 has 11 amino acids. V was trimmed by 5 bases and J by 7 bases, leaving 8 bases between them. CDR3 region: CASSGEVTQYF. Here the CDR3 DNA reads TGTGCCAGCAGCGGAGAAGTGACCCAGTACTTC.

The chain links TRBV7-6 to TRBJ2-6; 11 positions match TRBD2. The ends lost 5 bases at V and 0 bases at J; junction bases unmatched: 6. CDR1 is SGHVS, CDR2 FNYEAQ, per germline. The length of the CDR3 is 18 residues. In nucleotides, the CDR3 is TGTGCCAGCAGCGCAACTAGCGGGGGATTCTCTGGGGCCAACGTCCTGACTTTC. Its protein is CASSATSGGFSGANVLTF.

V is TRBV2 and J is TRBJ2-1, with unresolved D. CDR1 is SNHLY and CDR2 is FYNNEI in the germline V gene. Between the trimmed V and J ends, which lost 3 bases and 7 bases, there was a span of 7 bases. CDR3 length equals 12 residues. The CDR3: CASSDNWNEQFF. Written as DNA, the CDR3 is TGTGCCAGCAGTGACAACTGGAATGAGCAGTTCTTC.